The 32 T cell receptor beta chains in this list originate from one sample, sequenced in a study of blood T cells in healthy people across ages. The authors ran a second PCR of roughly 6 to 12 cycles using a sample-barcoded 5' primer and a J-beta primer mix. In TCRdb, the 5' RACE reads were re-called with MiXCR into one record per CDR3 protein. This repertoire shows about 1.1 million distinct CDR3 sequences, under 40% found once; its top ten account for about an eighth. Sequencing used blood. All receptors come from a man aged 18 to 30 in good health.

The chain has TRBV7-9 and TRBJ1-5, with 9 positions matching TRBD1. J lost 7 bases, V lost 5 bases, and 9 bases had no gene match. The length of the CDR3 is 15 residues. CDR1 is SEHNR and CDR2 is FQNEAQ in the germline V gene (reference sequence). CDR3 nucleotide sequence: TGTGCCAGCAGCGTCACAGGGGGCGCAGGGCAGCCCCAGCATTTT. Protein product: CASSVTGGAGQPQHF.

The chain employs TRBV9 and TRBJ1-2, with D unclear. V was pared by 0 bases and J by 6 bases, with 15 bases between. Germline V gives CDR1 SGDLS, CDR2 YYNGEE. The CDR3 spans 15 residues. The CDR3 reads CASSVEDGGLNGYTF. CDR3 in DNA: TGTGCCAGCAGCGTAGAAGATGGCGGGTTGAATGGCTACACCTTC.

The CDR3, as DNA: TGCAGTGCTACTGGGGGTACTTCCTACGAGCAGTACTTC. Translated, it gives CSATGGTSYEQYF. This chain uses TRBV20-1 with TRBJ2-7, with D perhaps being TRBD1 or TRBD2 (5 bases each). This CDR3 comprises 13 residues. V lost 4 bases and J lost 1, with 11 bases in between. Germline V gives CDR1 DFQATT, CDR2 SNEGSKA (reference sequence).

The chain has TRBV7-9 and TRBJ1-1, with D tentatively TRBD1 (6 bases). The length of the CDR3 is 14 residues. CDR1 and CDR2 from the germline V gene are SEHNR and FQNEAQ (reference sequence). The germline V and J ends were trimmed by 7 bases and 1 base, with 13 bases remaining between them. This chain's CDR3 is CASTHSGANTEAFF. CDR3 in DNA: TGTGCCAGCACCCATTCGGGGGCGAACACTGAAGCTTTCTTT.

The gene calls are TRBV11-2 and TRBJ1-1; D gene ambiguous. CDR1 and CDR2 (germline): SGHAT, FQNNGV. Trimming shortened V by 2 bases and J by 7 bases, and 11 bases separated the two germline ends. This CDR3 comprises 13 residues. In DNA form, the CDR3 reads TGTGCCAGCAGCTTACTATCGGGGTATGAAGCTTTCTTT. Translated, it gives CASSLLSGYEAFF.

The chain recombines TRBV2 with TRBJ2-2, with D possibly matching TRBD1 (5 bases). The CDR3 sequence is 13 residues long. CDR1 and CDR2 from the germline V gene are SNHLY and FYNNEI. Trimming took 6 bases from V and 7 from J, leaving 12 bases between them. The CDR3 nucleotides are TGTGCCAGCAGCCCCGGACACTTCGGGGAGCTGTTTTTT. Its translation: CASSPGHFGELFF.

This clonotype came up many times. The CDR3 here is CAISRANQETQYF. In DNA, the CDR3 is TGTGCCATCAGCAGGGCTAACCAAGAGACCCAGTACTTC. The J gene is TRBJ2-5, the V gene TRBV10-3; maybe TRBD1 (5 bases). There are 13 residues in the CDR3. Germline V gene data show CDR1 as ENHRY and CDR2 as SYGVKD. V lost 6 bases to trimming and J lost 0 bases, with 8 bases between them.

V and J are TRBV5-5 and TRBJ2-2, with unresolved D. The CDR3 spans 16 residues. The V end lost 1 base, the J end lost 0 bases, and 10 bases lay between the germline ends. CDR1 is SGHKS and CDR2 is YYEKEE in the germline V gene (reference sequence). CDR3: CASSLRPKANTGELFF. For the CDR3, the DNA is TGTGCCAGCAGCTTGCGACCGAAAGCGAACACCGGGGAGCTGTTTTTT.

The sample holds a few counts of this clonotype. The rearrangement joins TRBV28 to TRBJ1-4; D perhaps matches TRBD1 (6 bases). V was trimmed by 3 bases and J by 7 bases, leaving 18 bases between them. Germline lookup yields CDR1 MDHEN and CDR2 SYDVKM. The CDR3 contains 16 residues. The CDR3 protein is CASSFSLTRGPEKLFF. Here the CDR3 DNA reads TGTGCCAGCAGTTTCTCGCTTACCAGGGGTCCTGAAAAACTGTTTTTT.

In its sample, this clonotype was seen a few times. The chain uses TRBV3-1 and TRBJ2-7; 9 bases are shared with TRBD2. Looked up from germline, CDR1 is LGHDT and CDR2 is YNNKEL (reference sequence). This CDR3 is built from 13 residues. Losses at the gene ends were 6 bases for V and 7 bases for J; bases not matched to a gene: 7. The CDR3 region is CASSQGLAWEQYF. As DNA, the CDR3 is TGTGCCAGCAGTCAGGGACTAGCATGGGAGCAGTACTTC.

In its sample, this clonotype was seen once. The chain employs TRBV28 and TRBJ2-2; 8 bases are shared with TRBD1. Trimming cost V 5 bases and J 5 bases; bases outside gene matches: 19. This CDR3 is built from 19 residues. Germline assignment: CDR1 MDHEN and CDR2 SYDVKM. CDR3 loop: CASSLNIGRGHERTGELFF. CDR3 DNA sequence: TGTGCCAGCAGTCTTAACATTGGCAGGGGGCATGAGAGGACCGGGGAGCTGTTTTTT.

The chain couples TRBV7-2 to TRBJ2-2; 9 bases align to TRBD1. Germline CDR1 reads SGHTA; CDR2 reads FQGNSA. The CDR3 is 16 residues long. V dropped 7 bases and J dropped 5; count of bases not matched to a gene: 11. The CDR3 protein is CASNPNDRGLTGELFF. DNA of the CDR3: TGTGCCAGCAACCCTAACGACAGGGGGTTAACCGGGGAGCTGTTTTTT.

This clonotype was recorded a few times. The chain links TRBV10-3 to TRBJ2-3; TRBD2 might be the D (6 bases). Trimming cost V 4 bases and J 2 bases, with 10 bases left between them. In germline, CDR1 is ENHRY, CDR2 SYGVKD. The CDR3 is made up of 14 amino acids. CDR3 nucleotide sequence: TGTGCCATCAGTGGAGCGGGTGACACAGATACGCAGTATTTT. This translates into CAISGAGDTDTQYF.

This clonotype was detected only a few times. The chain is built from TRBV12-3 or TRBV12-4 and TRBJ2-1; TRBD2 matches at 16 bases. CDR3 size: 20 residues. With V trimmed by 6 bases and J by 0 bases, 11 bases remained unmatched. The CDR3 region is CASSLIGTSGGASSYNEQFF. The CDR3 DNA sequence: TGTGCCAGCAGCCTTATCGGGACTAGCGGGGGGGCTAGCTCCTACAATGAGCAGTTCTTC.

The genes are TRBV6-5 and TRBJ1-1; tentatively, D is TRBD1 (5 bases). The germline V gene has CDR1 MNHEY and CDR2 SVGAGI. The CDR3 length is 12 residues. The ends were cut back, 6 bases at V and 6 bases at J, with 11 bases in the middle. CDR3 amino acids: CASSVGEAEAFF. As DNA, the CDR3 is TGTGCCAGCAGCGTGGGGGAGGCTGAAGCTTTCTTT.

The chain recombines TRBV12-3 or TRBV12-4 with TRBJ1-5; a possible D gene is TRBD1 (5 bases). The CDR3 contains 14 residues. The V end lost 1 base, the J end lost 3 bases, and 7 bases lay between the germline ends. The CDR3 sequence: CASSLGQFNQPQHF. CDR3 coding DNA: TGTGCCAGCAGTTTAGGACAGTTCAATCAGCCCCAGCATTTT.

This clonotype was counted only a few times. The chain joins TRBV6-5 to TRBJ1-2, with 11 bases that match TRBD1. The CDR3 loop spans 14 amino acids. The V gene's germline CDR1 is MNHEY and CDR2 SVGAGI. V was clipped by 7 bases and J by 8 bases; unmatched bases: 9. CDR3 residues: CASTMGTGGGGYTF. CDR3 DNA sequence: TGTGCCAGCACCATGGGGACAGGGGGAGGCGGCTACACCTTC.

The chain recombines TRBV27 with TRBJ1-2; 8 nucleotides agree with TRBD1. V lost 5 bases and J lost 5; bases outside the gene matches: 7. CDR3 size: 14 residues. CDR1 and CDR2 (germline): MNHEY, SMNVEV (reference sequence). Here the CDR3 reads CASSMGQASYGYTF. The CDR3 region has the DNA TGTGCCAGCAGTATGGGACAGGCATCATATGGCTACACCTTC.

The chain joins TRBV2 to TRBJ1-5; D gene unclear. The CDR3 has 13 residues. V lost 3 bases, J lost 4 bases, and 7 bases lay in between. CDR1 is SNHLY, CDR2 FYNNEI, per germline. This CDR3 reads CASSEQQNQPQHF. The CDR3, as DNA: TGTGCCAGCAGTGAGCAGCAGAATCAGCCCCAGCATTTT.

This rearrangement joins TRBV9 to TRBJ1-1, with 9 bases identical to TRBD1. J lost 0 bases, V lost 3 bases, and 15 bases had no gene match. There are 19 residues in the CDR3. Germline V lookup: CDR1 SGDLS, CDR2 YYNGEE. The CDR3 region is CASSARPGQGSILNTEAFF. The CDR3 bases are TGTGCCAGCAGCGCGCGTCCCGGACAGGGGTCTATATTGAACACTGAAGCTTTCTTT. Together with reference TRBV9 and TRBJ1-1, the CDR3 gives the full variable domain: DSGVTQTPKHLITATGQRVTLRCSPRSGDLSVYWYQQSLDQGLQFLIQYYNGEERAKGNILERFSAQQFPDLHSELNLSSLELGDSALYFCASSARPGQGSILNTEAFFGQGTRLTVV.

This chain connects TRBV6-1 to TRBJ1-5, with TRBD1 identical over 11 bases. Germline CDR1 and CDR2: MNHNS and SASEGT. The CDR3 totals 16 residues. V lost 7 bases, J lost 2 bases, and 7 bases stayed unmatched. CDR3 in amino acids: CASNEDRGQRNQPQHF. CDR3 sequence (DNA): TGTGCCAGCAATGAGGACAGGGGGCAGCGCAATCAGCCCCAGCATTTT.

The V gene is TRBV7-9, the J gene TRBJ2-7; D perhaps matches TRBD1 (6 bases). Looked up from germline, CDR1 is SEHNR and CDR2 is FQNEAQ (reference sequence). The germline V and J ends were trimmed by 6 bases and 0 bases, with 12 bases remaining between them. The CDR3 is 14 amino acids. Written as DNA, the CDR3 is TGTGCCAGCAGGAAGAGGGACAACTCCTACGAGCAGTACTTC. Translated: CASRKRDNSYEQYF.

This clonotype was picked up many times. The CDR3 DNA is TGTGCCAGCAGCCAAGCCGGGACTGACACAGATACGCAGTATTTT. This encodes CASSQAGTDTDTQYF. The V and J genes are TRBV4-2 and TRBJ2-3, with a weak D call TRBD2 (6 bases). V lost 1 base, J lost 2 bases, and 10 bases lay in between. CDR1 and CDR2 (germline): LGHNA, YNFKEQ. The CDR3 has 15 amino acids.

Only a few counts were recorded for this clonotype. The rearrangement links TRBV6-5 to TRBJ1-1; D not certain. The CDR3 length is 11 residues. Per the germline V gene, CDR1 is MNHEY and CDR2 is SVGAGI. Trimming shortened V by 7 bases and J by 10 bases, and 13 bases separated the two germline ends. The CDR3 spells CASTQWGTAFF. The CDR3 bases are TGTGCCAGCACCCAGTGGGGTACAGCTTTCTTT.

The chain combines TRBV20-1 with TRBJ1-2, with a possible D match to TRBD1 (5 bases). V lost 5 bases, J lost 4 bases, and 8 bases lay in between. The CDR3 extends over 11 amino acids. Germline V CDR1 and CDR2: DFQATT, SNEGSKA (reference sequence). The CDR3 protein is CSASDIYGYTF. Written as DNA, the CDR3 is TGCAGTGCTTCGGACATCTATGGCTACACCTTC.

The V and J genes are TRBV2 and TRBJ2-1; no definite D call. The closer fit of TRBJ2-7 to the DNA end suggests the J call may be wrong. The V gene's germline CDR1 is SNHLY and CDR2 FYNNEI. The length of the CDR3 is 13 residues. CDR3 bases: TGTGCCAGCAGTGCTCTGTCCTACAATGAGCAGTACTTC. Its translation is CASSALSYNEQYF.

This clonotype came up a few times. The chain is built from TRBV5-4 and TRBJ2-1; D could derive from TRBD1 or TRBD2 (5 bases each). Gene TRBJ2-7 matches the end of the DNA better, so the J call may be wrong. The germline V gene has CDR1 SGHNT and CDR2 YYREEE (reference sequence). The CDR3 is 15 residues long. The CDR3 protein is CASSLGAGTYNEQYF. The CDR3, as DNA: TGTGCCAGCAGCTTGGGGGCAGGGACCTACAATGAGCAGTACTTC.

On this clonotype itself: A clone one base away is much larger, so this may be a read error. This chain connects TRBV14 to TRBJ1-1; maybe TRBD1 (6 bases). V was clipped by 6 bases and J by 5 bases, with 16 bases between them. The CDR3 contains 14 residues. CDR1 and CDR2 from the germline V gene are SGHDN and FVKESK. In nucleotides, the CDR3 is TGTGCCAGCAGGGAAAGGCGGGGGGCGACTGAAGCTTTCTTT. Its protein product is CASRERRGATEAFF.

This clonotype was counted many times. This chain uses TRBV11-2 with TRBJ2-3, with D unresolved. This CDR3 has 13 residues. Germline V lookup: CDR1 SGHAT, CDR2 FQNNGV. V lost 0 bases, J lost 10 bases, and 11 bases lay in between. CDR3 amino acids: CASSLDSGSAQYF. The CDR3 DNA is TGTGCCAGCAGCTTAGACTCCGGGTCGGCGCAGTATTTT.

The chain combines TRBV27 with TRBJ2-3; D may be TRBD1 or TRBD2 (5 bases each). V lost 3 bases, J lost 4 bases, and 17 bases lay in between. Germline CDR1 and CDR2: MNHEY and SMNVEV (reference sequence). The CDR3 is made up of 16 amino acids. The CDR3: CASSFYRDLRADTQYF. For the CDR3, the DNA is TGTGCCAGCAGTTTTTACCGGGACCTGAGGGCAGATACGCAGTATTTT.

This clonotype was picked up a small number of times. The chain combines TRBV6-5 with TRBJ2-3; D ambiguous. The CDR3 sequence is 16 residues long. The ends were cut back, 2 bases at V and 0 bases at J, with 12 bases in the middle. CDR1 and CDR2 (germline): MNHEY, SVGAGI. DNA for the CDR3: TGTGCCAGCAGTTACACTGGCAGGATTAGCACAGATACGCAGTATTTT. Translation gives CASSYTGRISTDTQYF.

In this sample, this clonotype turned up a few times. The chain recombines TRBV4-1 with TRBJ1-2; TRBD1 agrees at 8 bases. The CDR3 loop spans 15 amino acids. J lost 9 bases, V lost 3 bases, and 12 bases had no gene match. CDR1 and CDR2 from the germline V gene are MGHRA and YSYEKL. The CDR3 here is CASSHATGESISYTF. Here the CDR3 DNA reads TGCGCCAGCAGCCACGCGACAGGGGAGAGTATTAGCTACACCTTC.